Listed here are 28 T cell receptor beta chains from one sample, sequenced in a study of blood T cells in healthy people across ages. A sample-barcoded 5' primer and a J-beta primer mix were used in a second PCR of about 7 to 12 cycles. TCRdb processed the 5' RACE reads anew with MiXCR; each CDR3 protein has one entry. The table shows about 1,600,000 distinct CDR3 sequences, with around 39% occurring only once. Specimen: blood. The receptor source for this set is a woman between 18 and 29 years old in good health.

V gene TRBV10-3 combines with J gene TRBJ2-2; tentative D call: TRBD1 (5 bases). CDR1 is ENHRY and CDR2 is SYGVKD in the germline V gene. Trimming removed 6 bases from V and 5 bases from J, with 16 bases in between. The CDR3 is made up of 15 amino acids. DNA of the CDR3: TGTGCCATCAGCGCCCTAGGGGCCGGTACCGGGGAGCTGTTTTTT. This translates into CAISALGAGTGELFF.

V usage is TRBV7-2 and J usage is TRBJ2-6; D ambiguous. Trimming took 2 bases from V and 1 from J, leaving 6 bases between them. The germline V gene has CDR1 SGHTA and CDR2 FQGNSA. The CDR3 totals 15 residues. The CDR3 region is CASSLYHSGANVLTF. The CDR3 DNA reads as TGTGCCAGCAGCTTATATCATTCTGGGGCCAACGTCCTGACTTTC.

This chain joins TRBV3-1 and TRBJ2-2; weak D call: TRBD2 (5 bases). V shed 4 bases and J shed 0 bases, with 9 bases lying between them. CDR3 size: 15 residues. Germline V gene sequence: CDR1 LGHDT, CDR2 YNNKEL (reference sequence). CDR3 sequence reads: CASSRGSANTGELFF. The DNA of the CDR3 is TGTGCCAGCAGCCGAGGGTCCGCGAACACCGGGGAGCTGTTTTTT. Using reference TRBV3-1 and TRBJ2-2 for the parts outside the CDR3, the full variable domain is DTAVSQTPKYLVTQMGNDKSIKCEQNLGHDTMYWYKQDSKKFLKIMFSYNNKELIINETVPNRFSPKSPDKAHLNLHINSLELGDSAVYFCASSRGSANTGELFFGEGSRLTVL.

This clonotype turned up a few times. This sequence joins TRBV2 and TRBJ1-5; no reliable D call. The V end was cut by 8 bases, the J end by 4 bases, with 9 bases between. CDR1 and CDR2 (germline): SNHLY, FYNNEI. This CDR3 spans 12 amino acids. In DNA, the CDR3 is TGTGCCAGCTGGTCGGAAAATCAGCCCCAGCATTTT. Translation: CASWSENQPQHF.

V gene TRBV20-1 combines with J gene TRBJ1-2; no definite D call. Trimming removed 3 bases at V and 7 bases at J, with 15 bases between. The CDR3 covers 13 residues. Germline CDR1 and CDR2: DFQATT and SNEGSKA (reference sequence). CDR3 residues: CSARVAVECGYTF. The DNA for the CDR3 is TGCAGTGCTAGGGTGGCGGTTGAATGTGGCTACACCTTC.

V and J are TRBV27 and TRBJ2-2; D possibly corresponds to TRBD2 (6 bases). With 8 bases removed from V and 7 bases from J, the gap between germline ends came to 20 bases. Germline CDR1 is MNHEY and CDR2 is SMNVEV (reference sequence). The CDR3 loop spans 15 amino acids. CDR3 amino acids: CASGMDYFGVGELFF. The CDR3 bases are TGTGCCAGCGGCATGGACTACTTCGGAGTCGGGGAGCTGTTTTTT.

The chain joins TRBV7-2 to TRBJ2-1; D remains ambiguous. Trimming took 3 bases from V and 6 from J, leaving 12 bases between them. CDR3 length equals 14 residues. Looked up from germline, CDR1 is SGHTA and CDR2 is FQGNSA. The DNA of the CDR3 is TGTGCCAGCAGCTTCGGTGGTTTTATCAATGAGCAGTTCTTC. As protein: CASSFGGFINEQFF. Full variable domain (remainder filled in from reference TRBV7-2 and TRBJ2-1): GAGVSQSPSNKVTEKGKDVELRCDPISGHTALYWYRQSLGQGLEFLIYFQGNSAPDKSGLPSDRFSAERTGGSVSTLTIQRTQQEDSAVYLCASSFGGFINEQFFGPGTRLTVL.

This clonotype was seen a handful of times. The rearrangement uses TRBV20-1 and TRBJ2-7; D is ambiguous. Germline-derived CDR1 and CDR2 are DFQATT and SNEGSKA (reference sequence). The CDR3 extends over 14 amino acids. V was pared by 3 bases and J by 1 base, with 13 bases between. For the CDR3, the DNA is TGCAGTGCTAGCGAGAGCATACCGTCCTACGAGCAGTACTTC. This encodes CSASESIPSYEQYF.

Of note for this clonotype: Compared with germline, one end of the junction differs, possibly owing to a read error. The chain uses TRBV7-9 and TRBJ2-1; 11 bases map to TRBD1. The CDR3 is 15 residues long. In germline, CDR1 is SEHNR, CDR2 FQNEAQ (reference sequence). For the CDR3, the DNA is TGTGCCAGCAGCTTCGGACAGGGGGCCTACAATGGGCAGTTCTTC. Its translation: CASSFGQGAYNGQFF.

V is TRBV20-1 and J is TRBJ1-1; D remains ambiguous. This CDR3 has 13 amino acids. V lost 3 bases and J lost 3, with 11 bases in between. The V gene's germline CDR1 is DFQATT and CDR2 SNEGSKA (reference sequence). CDR3 nucleotide sequence: TGCAGTGCTAGGGATCAGGTGGACACTGAAGCTTTCTTT. Its translation: CSARDQVDTEAFF.

The chain is built from TRBV12-3 or TRBV12-4 and TRBJ2-7; unclear D gene. The CDR3 sequence is 13 residues long. Trimming shortened V by 2 bases and J by 7 bases, and 12 bases separated the two germline ends. The CDR3, as DNA: TGTGCCAGCAGTTTACCCTCATATCGGGAGCAGTACTTC. Encoded protein: CASSLPSYREQYF.

This chain links TRBV24-1 with TRBJ2-7; perhaps D is TRBD1 or TRBD2 (5 bases each). Trimming removed 12 bases from V and 3 bases from J, with 26 bases in between. The V gene's germline CDR1 is KGHDR and CDR2 SFDVKD. The CDR3 runs to 16 residues. The CDR3 loop reads CAPPRDAGRGIYEQYF. As DNA, the CDR3 is TGTGCCCCCCCCCGGGACGCCGGACGCGGTATCTACGAGCAGTACTTC.

The gene calls are TRBV12-3 or TRBV12-4 and TRBJ1-4, with D possibly TRBD1 on 6 matching bases. The V end lost 6 bases, the J end lost 7 bases, and 12 bases lay between the germline ends. The CDR3 runs 13 residues. The DNA for the CDR3 is TGTGCCAGCAGGGGGGGGGCAAGTGAAAAACTGTTTTTT. Protein sequence: CASRGGASEKLFF.

This clonotype was counted between two and nine times. V gene TRBV2 combines with J gene TRBJ2-1; D is unresolved. The V and J ends lost 7 bases and 8 bases respectively, with 15 bases between them. The CDR3 has 13 residues. The V gene's germline CDR1 is SNHLY and CDR2 FYNNEI. The CDR3 nucleotides are TGTGCCAGCAACCAAGGTCCCTCGCATGAGCAGTTCTTC. This sequence encodes CASNQGPSHEQFF.

This clonotype has only a few counts. DNA for the CDR3: TGTGCCAGCAGCGTAAAAGGGACAGCGGACTATGGCTACACCTTC. Its translation is CASSVKGTADYGYTF. The chain combines TRBV9 with TRBJ1-2; the match to TRBD1 covers 7 bases. Trimming cost V 1 base and J 3 bases; bases outside gene matches: 6. There are 15 residues in the CDR3. CDR1 is SGDLS and CDR2 is YYNGEE in the germline V gene.

The rearrangement uses TRBV4-1 and TRBJ2-1; the match to TRBD2 covers 12 bases. The CDR3 has 18 residues. Trimming took 4 bases from V and 4 from J; bases not matched to a gene: 11. CDR1 MGHRA and CDR2 YSYEKL come from the germline V gene. As DNA, the CDR3 is TGCGCCAGCAGCCCGAGGACTAGCGGGGTAGGGGGGTACAATGAGCAGTTCTTC. Translating gives CASSPRTSGVGGYNEQFF.

The CDR3 spells CASSPEHPRVPLYNEQFF. CDR3 nucleotide sequence: TGTGCCAGCAGCCCGGAACACCCCCGCGTGCCCCTCTACAATGAGCAGTTCTTC. This chain uses TRBV3-1 with TRBJ2-1; no reliable D call. V lost 4 bases, J lost 3 bases, and 22 bases lay in between. The CDR3 has 18 residues. The germline CDR1 and CDR2 sequences are LGHDT and YNNKEL (reference sequence).

In its sample, this clonotype was seen a few times. The chain couples TRBV20-1 to TRBJ2-4; D unresolved. CDR1 and CDR2 from the germline V gene are DFQATT and SNEGSKA (reference sequence). The V and J ends lost 4 bases and 11 bases respectively, with 12 bases between them. The CDR3 extends over 11 amino acids. The CDR3 loop is CSAKLQEVQYF. CDR3 in DNA: TGCAGTGCTAAGCTCCAGGAAGTTCAGTACTTC.

The chain links TRBV12-3 or TRBV12-4 to TRBJ2-3, with TRBD2 matching over 10 bases. This CDR3 is 16 amino acids long. Trimming removed 5 bases from V and 2 bases from J; junction bases left unmatched: 7. CDR3 residues: CASSGSGTSVTDTQYF. In DNA, the CDR3 is TGTGCCAGCAGTGGGTCCGGGACTAGCGTCACAGATACGCAGTATTTT.

The rearrangement uses TRBV5-6 and TRBJ1-2, with 8 positions matching TRBD1. The CDR3 consists of 13 residues. Germline V gives CDR1 SGHDT, CDR2 YYEEEE. The ends lost 5 bases at V and 8 bases at J; junction bases unmatched: 8. The CDR3 reads CASRRQGPGGYTF. CDR3 DNA: TGTGCCAGCAGGCGACAGGGGCCTGGGGGCTACACCTTC.

The V and J genes are TRBV6-1 and TRBJ2-1; D could derive from TRBD1 or TRBD2 (5 bases each). CDR1 is MNHNS, CDR2 SASEGT, per germline. This CDR3 is 17 amino acids long. The V and J ends lost 4 bases and 6 bases respectively, with 22 bases between them. Here the CDR3 reads CASSGGVFQLTTNEQFF. CDR3 coding DNA: TGTGCCAGCAGTGGAGGGGTCTTCCAGCTGACCACCAATGAGCAGTTCTTC.

This clonotype has a handful of counts. The chain combines TRBV20-1 with TRBJ2-5, with TRBD2 identical over 8 bases. This CDR3 comprises 18 residues. The germline CDR1 and CDR2 sequences are DFQATT and SNEGSKA (reference sequence). V dropped 1 base and J dropped 5; count of bases not matched to a gene: 18. CDR3 sequence (DNA): TGCAGTGCTAGAGGCGCAGGGGTCAGCGGGAGTATGGGGGAGACCCAGTACTTC. It is translated as CSARGAGVSGSMGETQYF.

In this sample, this clonotype turned up a few times. The chain links TRBV12-3 or TRBV12-4 to TRBJ2-3; 7 positions agree with TRBD2. J was trimmed by 9 bases and V by 5 bases; bases with no gene match: 5. The CDR3 has 12 residues. The CDR3 protein is CASSTKAGTQYF. The CDR3 nucleotides read TGTGCCAGCAGTACCAAAGCGGGGACGCAGTATTTT.

This clonotype was found a few times. This chain uses TRBV28 with TRBJ1-2, with D possibly matching TRBD1 (6 bases). V gave up 4 bases and J gave up 8 bases, with 26 bases separating them. From germline, CDR1 is MDHEN and CDR2 SYDVKM. The CDR3 is made up of 17 amino acids. CDR3 residues: CASSSPSGHLDRQGYTF. DNA for the CDR3: TGTGCCAGCAGTTCACCCTCGGGACACTTAGATCGTCAAGGCTACACCTTC.

The table lists this clonotype with many counts. The chain employs TRBV7-9 and TRBJ2-5; TRBD2 is a possible D gene (5 bases). This CDR3 comprises 12 residues. The ends were cut back, 7 bases at V and 5 bases at J, with 11 bases in the middle. Germline CDR1 is SEHNR and CDR2 is FQNEAQ (reference sequence). CDR3 DNA: TGTGCCAGCATCGAACTAGGGGAGACCCAGTACTTC. It specifies CASIELGETQYF.

This chain connects TRBV3-1 to TRBJ2-1; 10 bases are a match to TRBD2. CDR1 and CDR2 from the germline V gene are LGHDT and YNNKEL (reference sequence). This CDR3 spans 16 amino acids. With 0 bases clipped from V and 5 bases from J, the junction kept 4 bases outside the gene matches. The CDR3 loop reads CASSQDPSGSNNEQFF. DNA of the CDR3: TGTGCCAGCAGCCAAGACCCTAGCGGGAGCAACAATGAGCAGTTCTTC.

This clonotype showed up just a few times. The rearrangement uses TRBV7-8 and TRBJ2-3; D unresolved. Germline lookup yields CDR1 SGHVS and CDR2 FQNEAQ. V lost 5 bases, J lost 5 bases, and 11 bases lay in between. The CDR3 covers 13 residues. The CDR3, as DNA: TGTGCCAGCAGCCCCTTGGGCCTAGATACGCAGTATTTT. Translation gives CASSPLGLDTQYF.

The chain couples TRBV7-7 to TRBJ2-1; 8 bases match TRBD2. The DNA end lines up better with TRBJ2-7; the J call may be wrong. CDR1 and CDR2 (germline): SSHAT, FNYEAQ (reference sequence). The CDR3 consists of 15 residues. The CDR3 bases are TGTGCCAGCAGCTTGCTCGGGCTAGCGGGCAATGAGCAGTACTTC. Residues: CASSLLGLAGNEQYF.